A single sample gave rise to the 13 T cell receptor beta chains below, sequenced in a study of T cell responses to AZD1222 COVID-19 vaccine. Clones were read by immunoSEQ multiplex PCR, and TCRdb kept only the in-frame ones, dropping some. Altogether approximately 92,000 clones are present, about nine tenths being singletons, with the ten largest covering 10%. Specimen: peripheral blood, collected on day 0 of AZD1222 vaccination. Receptors were obtained from an adult in good health.

The rearrangement links TRBV18 to TRBJ2-7; D is unclear. The V gene lost 3 bases and the J gene lost 2 bases, with 5 bases spanning the gap. Germline V gene data show CDR1 as KGHSH and CDR2 as LQKENI. The CDR3 length is 12 residues. The CDR3 sequence: CASSPDAYEQYF. The CDR3 bases are TGTGCCAGCTCACCGGATGCCTACGAGCAGTACTTC.

The chain joins TRBV7-9 to TRBJ2-2, with D perhaps assigned TRBD1 or TRBD2 (5 bases each). This CDR3 is built from 15 residues. Between the trimmed V and J ends, which lost 10 bases and 6 bases, there was a span of 21 bases. CDR1 SEHNR and CDR2 FQNEAQ come from the germline V gene (reference sequence). Written as DNA, the CDR3 is TGTGCCACCTCACGGGGCAGACAAGGGGCCGGGGAGCTGTTTTTT. Translated: CATSRGRQGAGELFF.

The chain employs TRBV27 and TRBJ2-7, with D possibly TRBD2 on 6 matching bases. This CDR3 is 13 amino acids long. The V and J ends lost 8 bases and 2 bases respectively, with 13 bases between them. Germline assignment: CDR1 MNHEY and CDR2 SMNVEV (reference sequence). CDR3 in DNA: TGTGCCAGCCGCGGACTACCCGCCTACGAGCAGTACTTC. This sequence encodes CASRGLPAYEQYF.

V gene TRBV29-1 combines with J gene TRBJ2-3; 14 positions match TRBD2. J was trimmed by 4 bases and V by 1 base; bases with no gene match: 7. Germline CDR1 and CDR2: SQVTM and ANQGSEA. The CDR3 loop spans 17 amino acids. The CDR3 sequence: CSVEGSRLAGGPDTQYF. For the CDR3, the DNA is TGCAGCGTTGAAGGCTCGAGACTAGCGGGAGGGCCAGATACGCAGTATTTT.

This clone came up many times. The CDR3 DNA reads TGTGCCAGCAGCTTACAACAGGGGGCAGAGACCCAGTACTTC. It specifies CASSLQQGAETQYF. J is TRBJ2-5 and V is TRBV11-2, with 9 bases matching TRBD1. The CDR3 covers 14 residues. CDR1 is SGHAT and CDR2 is FQNNGV in the germline V gene. Trimming at V came to 2 bases and at J to 4 bases, leaving 2 bases not matched to a gene.

The chain carries TRBV11-3 and TRBJ1-1, with unresolved D. CDR1 and CDR2 from the germline V gene are SGHNT and YENEEA. Trimming took off 1 base at V and 0 bases at J, with 6 bases between the two ends. The CDR3 covers 14 residues. CDR3 bases: TGTGCCAGCAGCTTAGGCGGGCTGAACACTGAAGCTTTCTTT. Its translation is CASSLGGLNTEAFF.

The chain uses TRBV27 and TRBJ2-2; TRBD1 might be the D (6 bases). The germline CDR1 and CDR2 sequences are MNHEY and SMNVEV (reference sequence). The CDR3 consists of 15 residues. Trimming left V 6 bases short and J 2 bases short, with 13 bases between. The CDR3 loop is CASRRQALNTGELFF. The CDR3 nucleotides read TGTGCCAGCAGGCGACAGGCCCTTAACACCGGGGAGCTGTTTTTT.

J is TRBJ2-7 and V is TRBV28, with 11 bases aligning to TRBD1. The CDR3 has 15 residues. CDR1 is MDHEN, CDR2 SYDVKM, per germline. The junction had 8 bases not matched to a gene; V was cut back by 8 bases and J by 2 bases. This CDR3 reads CASRTGGTLTYEQYF. The CDR3 DNA follows: TGTGCCAGCCGGACAGGGGGCACACTTACCTACGAGCAGTACTTC.

V is TRBV2 and J is TRBJ1-5; no clear D gene. The CDR3 sequence is 13 residues long. V lost 2 bases and J 6 bases, leaving 8 bases between the germline ends. CDR1 is SNHLY and CDR2 is FYNNEI in the germline V gene. The CDR3 coding sequence is TGTGCCAGCAGTGAATCGGGTTCTCAGCCCCAGCATTTT. Residues: CASSESGSQPQHF. Full variable domain (missing parts from reference TRBV2 and TRBJ1-5): EPEVTQTPSHQVTQMGQEVILRCVPISNHLYFYWYRQILGQKVEFLVSFYNNEISEKSEIFDDQFSVERPDGSNFTLKIRSTKLEDSAMYFCASSESGSQPQHFGDGTRLSIL.

The chain joins TRBV7-2 to TRBJ2-2, with D maybe TRBD1 (6 bases). CDR3 length: 15 residues. Deletions cut 6 bases from V and 4 bases from J, with 15 bases between. CDR1 and CDR2 (germline): SGHTA, FQGNSA. CDR3 sequence (DNA): TGTGCCAGCAGTAGTATCACAGGGTTCACCGGGGAGCTGTTTTTT. This encodes CASSSITGFTGELFF.

This chain joins TRBV6-2 or TRBV6-3 and TRBJ1-5; D is undetermined. Between the trimmed V and J ends, which lost 2 bases and 3 bases, there was a span of 8 bases. Germline V gene data show CDR1 as MNHEY and CDR2 as SVGEGT. The CDR3 extends over 14 amino acids. CDR3 amino acids: CASSYGRPNQPQHF. CDR3 in DNA: TGTGCCAGCAGTTACGGACGGCCCAATCAGCCCCAGCATTTT.

The CDR3 DNA follows: TGTGCCAGCAAGGCAGAATCATACGAGCAGTACTTC. Protein sequence: CASKAESYEQYF. This chain uses TRBV12-3 or TRBV12-4 with TRBJ2-7; no clear D. The CDR3 runs 12 residues. Trimming stripped 7 bases from V and 4 bases from J, with 11 bases between.

The chain uses TRBV29-1 and TRBJ2-3, with D perhaps matching TRBD1 (5 bases). Trimming took off 1 base at V and 0 bases at J, with 8 bases between the two ends. The CDR3 extends over 14 amino acids. Per germline, CDR1 SQVTM and CDR2 ANQGSEA. The CDR3 region has the DNA TGCAGCGTTGAAGGGCAGGGAAGCACAGATACGCAGTATTTT. This encodes CSVEGQGSTDTQYF.